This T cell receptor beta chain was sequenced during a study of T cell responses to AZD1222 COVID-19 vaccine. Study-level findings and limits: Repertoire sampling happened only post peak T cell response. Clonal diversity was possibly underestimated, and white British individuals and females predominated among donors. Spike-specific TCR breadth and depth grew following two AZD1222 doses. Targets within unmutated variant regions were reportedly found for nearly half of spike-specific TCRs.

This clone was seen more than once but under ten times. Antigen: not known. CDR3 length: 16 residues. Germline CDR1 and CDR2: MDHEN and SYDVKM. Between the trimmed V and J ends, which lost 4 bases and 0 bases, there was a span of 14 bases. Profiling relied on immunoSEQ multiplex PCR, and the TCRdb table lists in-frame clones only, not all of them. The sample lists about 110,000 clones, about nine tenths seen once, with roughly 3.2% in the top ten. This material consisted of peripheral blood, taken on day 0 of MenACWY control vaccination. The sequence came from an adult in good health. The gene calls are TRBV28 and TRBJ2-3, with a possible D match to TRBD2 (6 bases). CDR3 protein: CASSSSSGTSTDTQYF. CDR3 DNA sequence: TGTGCCAGCAGTTCTTCTTCAGGGACTAGCACAGATACGCAGTATTTT.